The TCR beta chain described here comes from a study of blood T cells in healthy people across ages. Each donor had ten milliliters of peripheral blood drawn. Each sample yielded at least 6 million isolated PBMCs. Turning to this clonotype: Its antigen is not identified.

Through a sample-barcoded 5' primer and a J-beta primer mix, a second PCR was run for about 6 to 11 cycles. One entry per CDR3 protein results from TCRdb running MiXCR on the 5' RACE reads. The data contain around 1,500,000 distinct CDR3 sequences, 40% to 50% of them seen just once; the ten biggest clones take up 7% to 9.5%. Trimming took off 6 bases at V and 10 bases at J, with 16 bases between the two ends. Per germline, CDR1 LGHNT and CDR2 FRNRAP. The CDR3 totals 12 residues. Study findings and constraints: In the absence of known donor CMV status, changes in expanded clonotypes were possibly confounded. With naive T cell percentage, TCR beta diversity showed a strong correlation.

The specimen sequenced was blood. This TCR came from a woman aged 18-29 years in good health. The chain is built from TRBV12-5 and TRBJ2-7, with D perhaps TRBD1 or TRBD2 (5 bases each). The CDR3 region is CASGNQGPTQYF. The CDR3 DNA follows: TGTGCTAGTGGGAACCAGGGACCCACCCAGTACTTC.